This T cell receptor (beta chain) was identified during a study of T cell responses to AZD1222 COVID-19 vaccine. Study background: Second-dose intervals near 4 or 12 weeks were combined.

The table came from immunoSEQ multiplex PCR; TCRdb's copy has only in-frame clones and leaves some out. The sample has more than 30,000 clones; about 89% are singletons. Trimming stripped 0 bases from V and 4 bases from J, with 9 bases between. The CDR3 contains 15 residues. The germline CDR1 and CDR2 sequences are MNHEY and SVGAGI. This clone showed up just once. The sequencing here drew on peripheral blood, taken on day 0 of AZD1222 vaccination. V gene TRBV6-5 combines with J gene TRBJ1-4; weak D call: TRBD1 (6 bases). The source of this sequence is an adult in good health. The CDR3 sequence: CASSYSPGVNEKLFF. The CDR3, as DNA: TGTGCCAGCAGTTACTCGCCAGGGGTTAATGAAAAACTGTTTTTT.